A selection of T cell receptor beta chains follows, all from one sample in a study of CDR3 diversity in severe acne. One entry per CDR3 protein, called by TCRdb with MiXCR from the PCR reads. The sample includes about 85,000 distinct CDR3 sequences, about 52% of them seen just once. Sequencing was performed on blood. These receptor sequences come from a male donor in good health, serving as a control. Each CDR3 is given with its conserved first and last residue. D genes are given only for firm matches. Expanded clones are given a class, and other clones once, few, many or no size at all.

TRBV7-3	TRBJ2-7	NA	TRBD1	TGTGCCAGCAGCCATAGCCGGGACAGGGAGGACGAGCAGTACTTC	CASSHSRDREDEQYF
TRBV7-9	TRBJ2-2	NA	NA	TGTGCCAGCAGCGGGCTCATGGACACCGGGGAGCTGTTTTTT	CASSGLMDTGELFF
TRBV7-6	TRBJ2-6	NA	NA	TGTGCCAGCAGTCCGGGACCGCCCCAGAGCTCTGGGGCCAACGTCCTGACTTTC	CASSPGPPQSSGANVLTF
TRBV10-3	TRBJ2-5	many	NA	TGTGCCATCAGTGAATTTGAGACCCAGTACTTC	CAISEFETQYF
TRBV5-1	TRBJ1-2	many	TRBD1	TGCGCCAGCAGCTTGGACAGGGGGGTAGAAGGCTACACCTTC	CASSLDRGVEGYTF
TRBV6-1	TRBJ1-2	NA	NA	TGTGCCAGCAGTCAAACGGACCGGGGGGGCTACACCTTC	CASSQTDRGGYTF
TRBV29-1	TRBJ2-3	medium-sized	TRBD2	TGCAGCGTTGAGTCGGGGGGGGCCGCAGATACGCAGTATTTT	CSVESGGAADTQYF
TRBV5-1	TRBJ2-5	few	NA	TGCGCCAGCAGCTTCGGTTCTCACTCCAGGGAGACCCAGTACTTC	CASSFGSHSRETQYF
TRBV6-1	TRBJ2-7	many	TRBD1	TGTGCCAGCAGGGTCCGCCCGGGACAGGGGTACGAGCAGTACTTC	CASRVRPGQGYEQYF
TRBV25-1	TRBJ2-7	NA	NA	TGTGCCAGCAGTTATTCCCCCTACGGGCAGTACTTC	CASSYSPYGQYF
TRBV2	TRBJ1-2	few	NA	TGTGCCAGCGGGCGGGAGGGCTACACCTTC	CASGREGYTF
TRBV30	TRBJ1-5	NA	TRBD1	TGTGCCTGGAGTGGCGGGACAGGGATCAATCAGCCCCAGCATTTT	CAWSGGTGINQPQHF
TRBV7-6	TRBJ2-5	NA	NA	TGTACCAGCAGCTTAAAGGAAGGGGTTTACGGAGAGACCCAGTACTTC	CTSSLKEGVYGETQYF
TRBV28	TRBJ2-7	NA	TRBD2	TGTGCCAGCAGTTTTACACAGGGGACTAGCCACGAGCAGTACTTC	CASSFTQGTSHEQYF
TRBV10-3	TRBJ2-5	NA	TRBD2	TGTGCCATCAGTGAGCGAAAGGGACTAGCGGGACAAGAGACCCAGTACTTC	CAISERKGLAGQETQYF
TRBV7-3	TRBJ1-1	few	NA	TGTGCCAGCAGCTTTGATGGCTCCACTGAAGCTTTCTTT	CASSFDGSTEAFF
TRBV12-3/TRBV12-4	TRBJ1-6	few	NA	TGTGCCAGCAGTTTTCGGAGAGCCTCACCCCTCCACTTT	CASSFRRASPLHF
TRBV30	TRBJ2-7	many	TRBD2	TGTGCCTGGAGGACTAGCGGGAGCTACGAGCAGTACTTC	CAWRTSGSYEQYF
TRBV7-8	TRBJ2-5	NA	TRBD2	TGTGCCAGCAGCTCCGGACTAGCGGGAGGCCAAGAGACCCAGTACTTC	CASSSGLAGGQETQYF
TRBV7-3	TRBJ1-1	few	NA	TGTGCCAGCAGACCGCATCCGTTTGGGAACACTGAAGCTTTCTTT	CASRPHPFGNTEAFF
TRBV24-1	TRBJ2-3	NA	TRBD2	TGTGCCACCAGTGATTTTGCTAGCGGGAGCACAGATACGCAGTATTTT	CATSDFASGSTDTQYF
TRBV6-1	TRBJ2-1	many	TRBD1	TGTGCCAGCAGTGGATTCGACAGGGTCCCCTACAATGAGCAGTTCTTC	CASSGFDRVPYNEQFF
TRBV2	TRBJ2-6	NA	TRBD2	TGTGCCAGCAGTGAAAGGGAGGGACCGGGGGCCAACGTCCTGACTTTC	CASSEREGPGANVLTF
TRBV27	TRBJ1-5	few	NA	TGTGCCAGCAGTTTCGGGGAGAGCAATCAGCCCCAGCATTTT	CASSFGESNQPQHF
TRBV7-9	TRBJ2-7	NA	NA	TGTGCCAGCAGCCCAATGGCGGTCGGGACCTCCTACGAGCAGTACTTC	CASSPMAVGTSYEQYF
TRBV6-5	TRBJ1-3	NA	NA	TGTCGCAGGGGTAACTATGGCTACACCATATATTTT	CRRGNYGYTIYF